This T cell receptor (beta chain) was captured in a study of identical twins. Points from the study as a whole: Out-of-frame sharing of TCR alpha in monozygotic twins was underestimated by models. Memory repertoires lacked the insertion deficit that abundant cord blood beta clonotypes showed.

CDR3 length: 15 residues. The V end lost 6 bases, the J end lost 2 bases, and 17 bases lay between the germline ends. Per the germline V gene, CDR1 is DFQATT and CDR2 is SNEGSKA (reference sequence). Template switching (which added a universal primer site) was used, and cDNA carried unique molecular identifiers. TCRdb re-analysed the 5' RACE reads in MiXCR, keeping a single row per CDR3 protein. The sample lists approximately 1.8 million distinct CDR3 sequences, 32% seen once, with 0.27% in the top ten. On this clonotype: Its target is unknown.

This sequence was found in a newborn girl in good health. The chain uses TRBV20-1 and TRBJ2-1; TRBD1 is a possible D gene (6 bases). Sequenced: cord blood. In nucleotides, the CDR3 is TGCAGTGCACCGGGACACACCCGCGCCTACAATGAGCAGTTCTTC. Residues: CSAPGHTRAYNEQFF.